Given below is one T cell receptor beta chain in context. Its matching antigen is unknown. This entry comes from a study of cytomegalovirus exposure and HLA in healthy donors. The V gene end was trimmed by 3 bases and the J gene end by 9 bases; junction bases not matched to a gene: 12. CDR1 and CDR2 from the germline V gene are SQVTM and ANQGSEA. CDR3 length: 16 residues. PCR employed 60 Vbeta and 13 Jbeta primers. Clones were read by immunoSEQ multiplex PCR, and TCRdb kept only the in-frame ones, dropping some. The table lists 150,000 to 200,000 clones, over 75% of them singletons, with 1.5% to 2% in the top ten. Points from the study as a whole: Segments of the TCR beta V type were, in most cases, productive about 90% or about 30% of the time in an earlier analysis. Immune exposure data for these donors was limited to CMV serostatus.

Material for sequencing was PBMCs. J is TRBJ2-1 and V is TRBV29-1; 12 bases align to TRBD2. The receptor's source is a woman in her 30s in good health and CMV-seronegative. The CDR3 nucleotides are TGCAGCGTTGATAGGTTGCTAGCGGGGGGGCCAGGTGAGCAGTTCTTC. Amino acid sequence: CSVDRLLAGGPGEQFF.